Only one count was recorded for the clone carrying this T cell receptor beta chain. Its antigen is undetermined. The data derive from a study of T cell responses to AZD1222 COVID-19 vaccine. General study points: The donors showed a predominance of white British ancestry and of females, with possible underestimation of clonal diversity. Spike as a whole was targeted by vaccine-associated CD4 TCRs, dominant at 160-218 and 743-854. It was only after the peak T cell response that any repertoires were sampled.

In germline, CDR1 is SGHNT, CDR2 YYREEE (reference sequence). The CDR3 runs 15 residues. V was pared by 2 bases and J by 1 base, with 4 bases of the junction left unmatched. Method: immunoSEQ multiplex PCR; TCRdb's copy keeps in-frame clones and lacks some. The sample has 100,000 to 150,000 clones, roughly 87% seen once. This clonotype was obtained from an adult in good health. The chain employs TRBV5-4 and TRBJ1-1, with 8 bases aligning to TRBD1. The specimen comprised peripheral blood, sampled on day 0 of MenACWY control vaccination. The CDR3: CASSFNGQGNTEAFF. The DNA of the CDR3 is TGTGCCAGCAGCTTCAATGGACAGGGGAACACTGAAGCTTTCTTT.